These 31 T cell receptor beta chains were sequenced from one sample in a study of T cell responses to AZD1222 COVID-19 vaccine. Measured with immunoSEQ multiplex PCR; TCRdb has only the in-frame clones, and not every one. The sample holds 160,000 or so clones, over 80% seen once. The material was peripheral blood, obtained 28 days after the second AZD1222 dose. These receptors were collected from an adult who received the AZD1222 COVID-19 vaccine.

The chain links TRBV3-1 (or the pseudogene TRBV3-2) to TRBJ1-1; the D gene is possibly TRBD1 (6 bases). Trimming took 3 bases from V and 3 from J, leaving 14 bases between them. Per germline, CDR1 LGHDT and CDR2 YNNKEL (reference sequence). This CDR3 region has 15 residues. The chain's CDR3 is CASSHGGASDTEAFF. CDR3 sequence (DNA): TGTGCCAGCAGCCACGGGGGCGCTTCTGACACTGAAGCTTTCTTT.

The gene calls are TRBV3-1 (or the pseudogene TRBV3-2) and TRBJ2-3; possibly TRBD1 for D (5 bases). The CDR3 runs to 17 residues. The germline V gene encodes CDR1 LGHDT and CDR2 YNNKEL (reference sequence). Trimming removed 1 base from V and 2 bases from J, with 16 bases in between. The CDR3 DNA sequence: TGTGCCAGCAGCCAAGTGTCACAGGTAGCCCCCACAGATACGCAGTATTTT. Amino acid sequence: CASSQVSQVAPTDTQYF.

The chain recombines TRBV2 with TRBJ2-7, with TRBD1 identical over 7 bases. CDR1 is SNHLY and CDR2 is FYNNEI in the germline V gene. This CDR3 has 15 residues. Trimming removed 4 bases from V and 1 base from J; junction bases left unmatched: 7. CDR3 DNA: TGTGCCAGCAGTGGTGACAGGGCCGCATCCTACGAGCAGTACTTC. This codes for CASSGDRAASYEQYF.

This chain connects TRBV18 to TRBJ1-4, with a tentative D call TRBD1 (6 bases). The CDR3 spans 18 residues. CDR1 KGHSH and CDR2 LQKENI come from the germline V gene. The V end was cut by 6 bases, the J end by 0 bases, with 20 bases between. The CDR3 bases are TGTGCCAGCTCCCAGGGGCGTTCACAGGGATCAACTAATGAAAAACTGTTTTTT. This sequence encodes CASSQGRSQGSTNEKLFF.

V and J are TRBV9 and TRBJ1-1, with D hard to call. This CDR3 comprises 13 residues. CDR1 is SGDLS and CDR2 is YYNGEE in the germline V gene. The germline V and J ends were trimmed by 2 bases and 5 bases, with 10 bases remaining between them. This CDR3 is CASSVELRTEAFF. In DNA, the CDR3 is TGTGCCAGCAGCGTGGAACTCCGGACTGAAGCTTTCTTT.

The V and J genes are TRBV28 and TRBJ2-5; TRBD2 aligns across 7 bases. The germline V gene has CDR1 MDHEN and CDR2 SYDVKM. Trimming removed 2 bases from V and 1 base from J; junction bases left unmatched: 4. The length of the CDR3 is 15 residues. As DNA, the CDR3 is TGTGCCAGCAGTTTACCAGCGGGGCTCCAAGAGACCCAGTACTTC. This translates into CASSLPAGLQETQYF.

The chain joins TRBV4-3 to TRBJ2-1, with unresolved D. The CDR3 consists of 16 residues. The germline gives CDR1 LGHNA, CDR2 YSLEER. V lost 4 bases and J 4 bases, leaving 17 bases between the germline ends. CDR3 coding DNA: TGCGCCAGCAGCCCGATATACTCGTACCTATACAATGAGCAGTTCTTC. Its protein product is CASSPIYSYLYNEQFF.

The rearrangement links TRBV7-2 to TRBJ2-7; D not resolved. Germline CDR1 SGHTA, CDR2 FQGNSA. V was pared by 5 bases and J by 5 bases, with 13 bases between. The CDR3 covers 13 residues. The CDR3 region is CASSKVNFHEQYF. Written as DNA, the CDR3 is TGTGCCAGCAGCAAAGTAAATTTCCACGAGCAGTACTTC.

This clone appeared a few times. V is TRBV19 and J is TRBJ1-1; D gene uncertain. This CDR3 has 12 amino acids. In germline, CDR1 is LNHDA, CDR2 SQIVND (reference sequence). Trimming left V 9 bases short and J 1 base short, with 9 bases between. CDR3 DNA: TGTGCCAGCCGTTTGGGGAACACTGAAGCTTTCTTT. Amino acid sequence: CASRLGNTEAFF. Drawing the rest from reference TRBV19 and TRBJ1-1, the complete variable domain is DGGITQSPKYLFRKEGQNVTLSCEQNLNHDAMYWYRQDPGQGLRLIYYSQIVNDFQKGDIAEGYSVSREKKESFPLTVTSAQKNPTAFYLCASRLGNTEAFFGQGTRLTVV.

The chain employs TRBV5-6 and TRBJ2-7, with D unclear. CDR1 is SGHDT and CDR2 is YYEEEE in the germline V gene. The CDR3 has 14 residues. Trimming pared 4 bases from V and 0 bases from J, leaving 11 bases between. CDR3 DNA sequence: TGTGCCAGCAGCCGGATGATAGACTCCTACGAGCAGTACTTC. It codes for CASSRMIDSYEQYF.

In DNA form, the CDR3 reads TGTGCCAGCAGTGGGGCGGGTTGGAACACTGAAGCTTTCTTT. As protein: CASSGAGWNTEAFF. V gene TRBV25-1 combines with J gene TRBJ1-1, with D uncertain. The CDR3 sequence is 14 residues long. Germline CDR1 MGHDK, CDR2 SYGVNS. Trimming left V 4 bases short and J 1 base short, with 10 bases between.

This chain uses TRBV11-2 with TRBJ2-1; D gene ambiguous. This CDR3 contains 14 residues. With 1 base removed from V and 5 bases from J, the gap between germline ends came to 9 bases. CDR1 SGHAT and CDR2 FQNNGV come from the germline V gene. DNA of the CDR3: TGTGCCAGCAGCTTAGTTTACTCAAACAATGAGCAGTTCTTC. Translation gives CASSLVYSNNEQFF.

In DNA form, the CDR3 reads TGTGCCAGCCGTAGACCGGGAGACACCGGGGAGCTGTTTTTT. Its translation: CASRRPGDTGELFF. The chain is built from TRBV19 and TRBJ2-2; maybe TRBD2 (6 bases). From germline, CDR1 is LNHDA and CDR2 SQIVND (reference sequence). The CDR3 consists of 14 residues. The V end was cut by 9 bases, the J end by 3 bases, with 14 bases between.

CDR3 amino acids: CAWSVLSSMNTEAFF. As DNA, the CDR3 is TGTGCCTGGAGTGTACTAAGCAGTATGAACACTGAAGCTTTCTTT. The chain uses TRBV30 and TRBJ1-1; D not resolved. Germline values: CDR1 GTSNPN, CDR2 SVGIG (reference sequence). The ends were cut back, 0 bases at V and 0 bases at J, with 11 bases in the middle. This CDR3 spans 15 amino acids.

V usage is TRBV5-1 and J usage is TRBJ2-2; tentative D call: TRBD2 (5 bases). This CDR3 spans 15 amino acids. Germline assignment: CDR1 SGHRS and CDR2 YFSETQ. V lost 4 bases and J 5 bases, leaving 15 bases between the germline ends. CDR3 sequence reads: CASSPAPGSTGELFF. The DNA for the CDR3 is TGCGCCAGCAGCCCAGCTCCGGGGTCTACCGGGGAGCTGTTTTTT.

This clone occurred a few times. V gene TRBV29-1 combines with J gene TRBJ2-3, with D tentatively TRBD1 (6 bases). In germline, CDR1 is SQVTM, CDR2 ANQGSEA. V was pared by 6 bases and J by 1 base, with 17 bases between. There are 15 residues in the CDR3. The CDR3 is CSVVPGDTGTDTQYF. The CDR3 DNA sequence: TGCAGCGTCGTACCCGGGGACACAGGCACAGATACGCAGTATTTT.

The rearrangement joins TRBV6-5 to TRBJ1-4, with 9 nucleotides matching TRBD1. Germline V gives CDR1 MNHEY, CDR2 SVGAGI. V lost 6 bases and J lost 5; bases outside the gene matches: 4. The CDR3 is made up of 14 amino acids. The CDR3 DNA follows: TGTGCCAGCAGGCCGGGACAGGGAAATGAAAAACTGTTTTTT. Protein product: CASRPGQGNEKLFF.

This clone was found once. The chain couples TRBV6-5 to TRBJ2-2; 7 bases match TRBD2. Germline V lookup: CDR1 MNHEY, CDR2 SVGAGI. J lost 4 bases, V lost 6 bases, and 5 bases had no gene match. The CDR3 loop spans 14 amino acids. The CDR3 is CASSWGGTTGELFF. Written as DNA, the CDR3 is TGTGCCAGCAGCTGGGGGGGGACCACCGGGGAGCTGTTTTTT.

The CDR3 nucleotides read TGTGCTTCTGGGCGGGGCTCCTACGAGCAGTACTTC. Residues: CASGRGSYEQYF. V and J are TRBV5-4 and TRBJ2-7, with D tentatively TRBD2 (6 bases). The CDR3 is made up of 12 amino acids. Per germline, CDR1 SGHNT and CDR2 YYREEE (reference sequence). The complete variable domain, with remaining parts taken from reference TRBV5-4 and TRBJ2-7, reads ETGVTQSPTHLIKTRGQQVTLRCSSQSGHNTVSWYQQALGQGPQFIFQYYREEENGRGNFPPRFSGLQFPNYSSELNVNALELDDSALYLCASGRGSYEQYFGPGTRLTVT.

The rearrangement links TRBV5-4 to TRBJ2-1; the match to TRBD2 covers 7 bases. The germline V gene has CDR1 SGHNT and CDR2 YYREEE (reference sequence). This CDR3 region has 15 residues. The trim removed 1 base at V and 5 bases at J, leaving 6 bases unmatched. DNA of the CDR3: TGTGCCAGCAGCTTGACGACGGGAGGCGACAATGAGCAGTTCTTC. As protein: CASSLTTGGDNEQFF.

The chain joins TRBV28 to TRBJ1-1; the D is unclear. The germline CDR1 and CDR2 sequences are MDHEN and SYDVKM. The CDR3 runs to 13 residues. The ends were cut back, 4 bases at V and 0 bases at J, with 6 bases in the middle. This CDR3 reads CASSYDLNTEAFF. Here the CDR3 DNA reads TGTGCCAGCAGTTACGACCTGAACACTGAAGCTTTCTTT. The full variable domain, rest sourced from reference TRBV28 and TRBJ1-1, is DVKVTQSSRYLVKRTGEKVFLECVQDMDHENMFWYRQDPGLGLRLIYFSYDVKMKEKGDIPEGYSVSREKKERFSLILESASTNQTSMYLCASSYDLNTEAFFGQGTRLTVV.

J is TRBJ1-2 and V is TRBV10-3; D not certain. V lost 7 bases and J lost 3, with 15 bases in between. This CDR3 has 14 residues. The germline CDR1 and CDR2 sequences are ENHRY and SYGVKD. The CDR3 region has the DNA TGTGCCATCAATGACCAAAGAAATTACTATGGCTACACCTTC. This sequence encodes CAINDQRNYYGYTF.

J is TRBJ2-2 and V is TRBV27; TRBD1 matches at 12 bases. Germline V gene lookup returns CDR1 MNHEY and CDR2 SMNVEV (reference sequence). This CDR3 spans 17 amino acids. J gave up 6 bases and V 3 bases, and 8 bases lay outside the gene matches. CDR3 protein: CASSFRRDRGLAGELFF. CDR3 DNA: TGTGCCAGCAGTTTCCGCCGGGACAGGGGGCTGGCCGGGGAGCTGTTTTTT.

V gene TRBV6-2 or TRBV6-3 combines with J gene TRBJ2-7; possible D gene TRBD2, 5 bases. Germline V CDR1 and CDR2: MNHEY, SVGEGT. Trimming left V 0 bases short and J 0 bases short, with 9 bases between. The CDR3 covers 15 residues. CDR3 coding DNA: TGTGCCAGCAGTTACTCGTGGGCGGGCTCCTACGAGCAGTACTTC. Its translation: CASSYSWAGSYEQYF.

To note about this clone: A read error may produce the germline difference seen at one junction end. The rearrangement links TRBV7-7 to TRBJ2-1; 7 bases fit TRBD1. CDR1 is SSHAT, CDR2 FNYEAQ, per germline (reference sequence). CDR3 length: 15 amino acids. CDR3 region: CASSWDSSTYNEQFF. The CDR3 nucleotides read TGTGCTAGCAGTTGGGACAGCTCGACTTACAATGAGCAGTTCTTC.

The genes are TRBV15 and TRBJ1-3, with D possibly TRBD1 on 5 matching bases. Trimming cost V 1 base and J 1 base, with 8 bases left between them. Germline CDR1 is LNHNV and CDR2 is YYDKDF (reference sequence). The CDR3 spans 15 residues. CDR3 nucleotides: TGTGCCACCAGCAGAGCACAGGTATCTGGAAACACCATATATTTT. This gives the protein CATSRAQVSGNTIYF. Combining the CDR3 with reference TRBV15 and TRBJ1-3 gives the whole variable domain DAMVIQNPRYQVTQFGKPVTLSCSQTLNHNVMYWYQQKSSQAPKLLFHYYDKDFNNEADTPDNFQSRRPNTSFCFLDIRSPGLGDTAMYLCATSRAQVSGNTIYFGEGSWLTVV.

V gene TRBV5-1 combines with J gene TRBJ2-2, with a tentative D call TRBD1 (6 bases). V gave up 5 bases and J gave up 2 bases, with 22 bases separating them. The length of the CDR3 is 18 residues. Germline CDR1 is SGHRS and CDR2 is YFSETQ. This chain's CDR3 is CASRPDRIWKPNTGELFF. Here the CDR3 DNA reads TGCGCCAGCAGACCCGACAGGATTTGGAAGCCTAACACCGGGGAGCTGTTTTTT.

The CDR3 reads CASSPLGAGSEAFF. The CDR3 DNA follows: TGTGCCAGTAGTCCCCTAGGGGCCGGGTCTGAAGCTTTCTTT. J is TRBJ1-1 and V is TRBV19; the D gene is possibly TRBD1 (5 bases). The CDR3 is 14 residues long. Looked up from germline, CDR1 is LNHDA and CDR2 is SQIVND (reference sequence). V was pared by 5 bases and J by 6 bases, with 16 bases between.

V usage is TRBV5-4 and J usage is TRBJ1-1, with TRBD1 matching 7 bases. The CDR3 is made up of 15 amino acids. Germline assignment: CDR1 SGHNT and CDR2 YYREEE (reference sequence). V lost 9 bases, J lost 1 base, and 12 bases stayed unmatched. CDR3 region: CATIPGQSRNTEAFF. The CDR3 DNA reads as TGTGCCACCATCCCGGGACAGAGTAGGAACACTGAAGCTTTCTTT.

This chain connects TRBV7-2 to TRBJ1-1; possible D gene TRBD1, 6 bases. Trimming left V 4 bases short and J 3 bases short, with 12 bases between. CDR1 SGHTA and CDR2 FQGNSA come from the germline V gene. The CDR3 consists of 14 residues. The CDR3 DNA reads as TGTGCCAGCAGCTCCATGAGGGGGGACACTGAAGCTTTCTTT. Translated, it gives CASSSMRGDTEAFF.

The CDR3 region has the DNA TGTGCCAGCAGCTTAGGAGTTAGCGGGAGGGCGTTCGGGGAGCAGTTCTTC. This gives the protein CASSLGVSGRAFGEQFF. This rearrangement joins TRBV7-6 to TRBJ2-1, with TRBD2 identical over 11 bases. The junction had 12 bases not matched to a gene; V was cut back by 1 base and J by 10 bases. CDR1 is SGHVS and CDR2 is FNYEAQ in the germline V gene. The CDR3 covers 17 residues.